This T cell receptor (beta chain) is drawn from a study of identical twins. Each CDR3 protein is one row after TCRdb ran MiXCR on the 5' RACE reads. The sample has 200,000 to 300,000 distinct CDR3 sequences, about 11% seen once; the top ten hold less than 12%. This clonotype has a count of ten or more. What was sequenced was memory T cells sorted from blood. This TCR came from a middle-aged man in good health.

This CDR3 reads CASSLEQVNTEAFF. CDR3 DNA: TGTGCCAGCAGCTTAGAACAGGTGAACACTGAAGCTTTCTTT. This sequence joins TRBV7-9 and TRBJ1-1; TRBD1 might be the D (5 bases). The CDR3 contains 14 residues. The V end was cut by 1 base, the J end by 0 bases, with 6 bases between. Germline V gives CDR1 SEHNR, CDR2 FQNEAQ (reference sequence).